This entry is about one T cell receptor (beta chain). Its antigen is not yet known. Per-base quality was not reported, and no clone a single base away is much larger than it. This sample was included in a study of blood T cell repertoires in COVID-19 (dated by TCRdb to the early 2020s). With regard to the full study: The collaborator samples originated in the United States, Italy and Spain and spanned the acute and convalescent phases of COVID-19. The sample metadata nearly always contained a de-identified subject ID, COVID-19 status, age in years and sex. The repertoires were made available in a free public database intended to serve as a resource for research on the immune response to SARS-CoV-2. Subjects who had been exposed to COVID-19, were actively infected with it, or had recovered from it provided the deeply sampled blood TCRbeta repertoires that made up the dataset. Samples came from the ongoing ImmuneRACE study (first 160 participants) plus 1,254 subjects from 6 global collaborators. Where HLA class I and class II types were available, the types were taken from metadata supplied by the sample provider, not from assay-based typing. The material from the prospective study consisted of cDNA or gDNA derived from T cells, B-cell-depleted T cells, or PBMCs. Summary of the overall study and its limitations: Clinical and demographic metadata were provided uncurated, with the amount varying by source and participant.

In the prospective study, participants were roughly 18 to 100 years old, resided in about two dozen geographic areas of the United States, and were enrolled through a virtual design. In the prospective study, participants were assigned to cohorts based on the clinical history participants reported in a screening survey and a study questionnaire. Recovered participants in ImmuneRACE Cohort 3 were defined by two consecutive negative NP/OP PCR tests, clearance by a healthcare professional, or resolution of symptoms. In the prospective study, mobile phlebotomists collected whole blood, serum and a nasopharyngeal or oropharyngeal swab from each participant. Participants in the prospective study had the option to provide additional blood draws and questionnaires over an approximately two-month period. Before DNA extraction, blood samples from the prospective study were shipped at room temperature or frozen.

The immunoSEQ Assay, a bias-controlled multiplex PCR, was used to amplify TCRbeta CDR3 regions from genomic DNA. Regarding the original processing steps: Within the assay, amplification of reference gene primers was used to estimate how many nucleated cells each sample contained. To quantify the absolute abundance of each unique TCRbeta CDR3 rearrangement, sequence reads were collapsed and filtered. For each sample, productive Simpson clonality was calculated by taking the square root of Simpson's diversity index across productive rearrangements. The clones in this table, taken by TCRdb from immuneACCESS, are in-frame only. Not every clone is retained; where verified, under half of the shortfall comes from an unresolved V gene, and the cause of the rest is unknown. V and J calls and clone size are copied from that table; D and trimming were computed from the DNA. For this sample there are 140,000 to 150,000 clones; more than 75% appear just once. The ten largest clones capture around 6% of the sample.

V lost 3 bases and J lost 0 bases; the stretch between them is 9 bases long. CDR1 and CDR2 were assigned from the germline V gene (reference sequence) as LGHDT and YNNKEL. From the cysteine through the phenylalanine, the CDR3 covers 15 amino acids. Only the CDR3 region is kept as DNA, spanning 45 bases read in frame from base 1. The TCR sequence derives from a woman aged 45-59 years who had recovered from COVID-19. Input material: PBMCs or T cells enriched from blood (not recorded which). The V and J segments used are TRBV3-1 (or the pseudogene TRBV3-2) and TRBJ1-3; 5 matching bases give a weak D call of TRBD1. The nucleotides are TGTGCCAGCAGCCACAGGGCAGGCTCTGGAAACACCATATATTTT. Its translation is CASSHRAGSGNTIYF.